These 21 T cell receptor beta chains share one sample of origin, sequenced in a study of cytomegalovirus exposure and HLA in healthy donors. Vbeta (60) and Jbeta (13) primers were used in the PCR. This table comes from immunoSEQ multiplex PCR, and its TCRdb copy is limited to in-frame clones, with some not included. The table includes roughly 100,000 clones, roughly 70% detected once. Sequenced: PBMCs. These receptors originate from a male donor in good health and CMV-seropositive.

The chain joins TRBV29-1 to TRBJ2-6; D gene uncertain. The CDR3 contains 17 residues. In germline, CDR1 is SQVTM, CDR2 ANQGSEA. Between the trimmed V and J ends, which lost 4 bases and 0 bases, there was a span of 16 bases. CDR3 residues: CSVVSAAIGSGANVLTF. The CDR3, as DNA: TGCAGCGTTGTATCCGCGGCGATAGGCTCTGGGGCCAACGTCCTGACTTTC.

The CDR3 DNA reads as TGTGCCAGCAGCTTAGGGGAGGGGTGGGACACTGAAGCTTTCTTT. Protein: CASSLGEGWDTEAFF. V and J are TRBV13 and TRBJ1-1; a weak D match, TRBD1 (5 bases). Germline V gives CDR1 PRHDT, CDR2 FYEKMQ (reference sequence). The CDR3 totals 15 residues. The ends were cut back, 0 bases at V and 3 bases at J, with 11 bases in the middle.

The chain links TRBV7-2 to TRBJ2-7; 7 bases agree with TRBD2. Looked up from germline, CDR1 is SGHTA and CDR2 is FQGNSA. V lost 0 bases and J lost 7; bases outside the gene matches: 6. CDR3 length equals 14 residues. The CDR3 DNA reads TGTGCCAGCAGCTTAGCGGGAGGGCCTGGGGAGCAGTACTTC. It codes for CASSLAGGPGEQYF.

The rearrangement links TRBV19 to TRBJ2-5, with a weak D call TRBD1 (6 bases). Trimming left V 5 bases short and J 5 bases short, with 12 bases between. The V gene's germline CDR1 is LNHDA and CDR2 SQIVND (reference sequence). The CDR3 runs 13 residues. CDR3 protein: CASSSQGFETQYF. DNA of the CDR3: TGTGCCAGTAGTTCACAGGGTTTCGAGACCCAGTACTTC.

The chain uses TRBV5-1 and TRBJ1-2, with D perhaps matching TRBD1 (5 bases). The CDR3 runs 17 residues. The germline V gene encodes CDR1 SGHRS and CDR2 YFSETQ. Deletions cut 0 bases from V and 5 bases from J, with 20 bases between. CDR3 sequence: CASSLAGRTQSGYGYTF. The CDR3 region has the DNA TGCGCCAGCAGCTTGGCGGGCAGGACACAATCCGGGTATGGCTACACCTTC.

The CDR3 loop is CASSFQQGAFPYEQYF. CDR3 coding DNA: TGTGCCAGCAGTTTCCAACAGGGGGCCTTTCCCTACGAGCAGTACTTC. This sequence joins TRBV27 and TRBJ2-7; 9 bases match TRBD1. The CDR3 is made up of 16 amino acids. Germline V CDR1 and CDR2: MNHEY, SMNVEV (reference sequence). J was trimmed by 2 bases and V by 3 bases; bases with no gene match: 8.

The chain combines TRBV5-1 with TRBJ1-5; weak D call: TRBD1 (6 bases). CDR3 length equals 14 residues. V lost 0 bases, J lost 5 bases, and 9 bases lay in between. Per germline, CDR1 SGHRS and CDR2 YFSETQ. CDR3 coding DNA: TGCGCCAGCAGCTTGGGGGGGCAGGATCAGCCCCAGCATTTT. Protein product: CASSLGGQDQPQHF.

V and J are TRBV7-6 and TRBJ2-1, with no clear D. The CDR3 has 12 residues. Germline CDR1 reads SGHVS; CDR2 reads FNYEAQ. V lost 3 bases, J lost 10 bases, and 10 bases lay in between. The CDR3: CASSLLSNEQFF. The CDR3 nucleotides read TGTGCCAGCAGCTTGTTATCTAACGAGCAGTTCTTC.

V gene TRBV9 combines with J gene TRBJ2-2; 7 nucleotides agree with TRBD1. CDR3 length: 14 residues. The V and J ends lost 4 bases and 3 bases, in that order; junction bases with no gene match: 3. Germline lookup yields CDR1 SGDLS and CDR2 YYNGEE. The CDR3 spells CASSPRGHTGELFF. The CDR3 DNA is TGTGCCAGCAGCCCTAGGGGGCACACCGGGGAGCTGTTTTTT.

The chain is built from TRBV4-1 and TRBJ1-1, with a tentative D call TRBD1 (5 bases). Germline V gives CDR1 MGHRA, CDR2 YSYEKL. V lost 0 bases to trimming and J lost 1 base, with 9 bases between them. CDR3 length equals 15 residues. CDR3 DNA sequence: TGCGCCAGCAGCCAAGAGGAGGGGAGGAACACTGAAGCTTTCTTT. It codes for CASSQEEGRNTEAFF.

The chain links TRBV6-1 to TRBJ1-2; D remains ambiguous. The CDR3 has 17 amino acids. Germline CDR1 and CDR2: MNHNS and SASEGT. Trimming took off 1 base at V and 4 bases at J, with 19 bases between the two ends. The CDR3 loop reads CASSEVWPVREGYGYTF. The DNA of the CDR3 is TGTGCCAGCAGTGAAGTGTGGCCCGTCCGAGAGGGCTATGGCTACACCTTC.

The chain uses TRBV2 and TRBJ1-3; TRBD1 matches at 8 bases. The CDR3 extends over 15 amino acids. V lost 5 bases and J lost 1; bases outside the gene matches: 4. Looked up from germline, CDR1 is SNHLY and CDR2 is FYNNEI. CDR3 sequence: CASSWRQGSGNTIYF. The CDR3 bases are TGTGCCAGCAGTTGGAGACAGGGGTCTGGAAACACCATATATTTT. Using reference TRBV2 and TRBJ1-3 for the parts outside the CDR3, the full variable domain is EPEVTQTPSHQVTQMGQEVILRCVPISNHLYFYWYRQILGQKVEFLVSFYNNEISEKSEIFDDQFSVERPDGSNFTLKIRSTKLEDSAMYFCASSWRQGSGNTIYFGEGSWLTVV.

V is TRBV4-3 and J is TRBJ2-7; D perhaps matches TRBD2 (7 bases). Trimming left V 3 bases short and J 5 bases short, with 17 bases between. Per germline, CDR1 LGHNA and CDR2 YSLEER. The CDR3 spans 15 residues. CDR3 residues: CASSQKTGRENEQYF. The DNA of the CDR3 is TGCGCCAGCAGCCAGAAAACAGGGCGGGAGAACGAGCAGTACTTC.

This clone showed up just a few times. The chain is built from TRBV18 and TRBJ1-1; 8 nucleotides agree with TRBD1. Trimming removed 2 bases from V and 6 bases from J; junction bases left unmatched: 5. The length of the CDR3 is 14 residues. The germline V gene has CDR1 KGHSH and CDR2 LQKENI. CDR3 bases: TGTGCCAGCTCACCATATCAGGGGGCTCCTGAAGCTTTCTTT. Amino acids: CASSPYQGAPEAFF.

This clone was picked up a small number of times. The chain employs TRBV28 and TRBJ1-5; 8 positions match TRBD1. This CDR3 is 16 amino acids long. The germline CDR1 and CDR2 sequences are MDHEN and SYDVKM. Losses at the gene ends were 6 bases for V and 5 bases for J; bases not matched to a gene: 12. The CDR3 nucleotides are TGTGCCAGCAGGGACTACCGCGGACAGGGTCATCAGCCCCAGCATTTT. Residues: CASRDYRGQGHQPQHF.

This clone appeared a single time. The CDR3 here is CASSPQGTDPEAFF. CDR3 DNA sequence: TGTGCCAGCAGCCCCCAGGGAACAGACCCTGAAGCTTTCTTT. The chain employs TRBV9 and TRBJ1-1; maybe TRBD1 (5 bases). V dropped 4 bases and J dropped 6 bases, with 16 bases sitting between them. The germline gives CDR1 SGDLS, CDR2 YYNGEE. The CDR3 covers 14 residues.

V usage is TRBV4-1 and J usage is TRBJ2-1; 8 bases map to TRBD2. This CDR3 spans 18 amino acids. The V segment lost 0 bases and the J segment 10 bases; nucleotides outside the gene matches: 17. Germline CDR1 reads MGHRA; CDR2 reads YSYEKL. The CDR3 coding sequence is TGCGCCAGCAGCCAAGATTCGAGGGGGACTAGTGGGGTCGGGGAGCAGTTCTTC. Translating gives CASSQDSRGTSGVGEQFF.

CDR3 sequence reads: CASSFDRVTALGEKLFF. The CDR3 nucleotides are TGTGCCAGCAGTTTCGACAGGGTTACGGCCCTTGGTGAAAAACTGTTTTTT. The chain combines TRBV28 with TRBJ1-4; 7 nucleotides align to TRBD1. This CDR3 has 17 amino acids. With V trimmed by 3 bases and J by 7 bases, 14 bases remained unmatched. CDR1 and CDR2 from the germline V gene are MDHEN and SYDVKM.

This chain uses TRBV19 with TRBJ1-2; no reliable D call. The germline V and J ends were trimmed by 5 bases and 3 bases, with 10 bases remaining between them. Germline V CDR1 and CDR2: LNHDA, SQIVND (reference sequence). The CDR3 runs 13 residues. The CDR3 nucleotides read TGTGCCAGTAGTCCTCCAGAATACTATGGCTACACCTTC. Residues: CASSPPEYYGYTF.

The chain couples TRBV27 to TRBJ2-7, with a possible D match to TRBD2 (5 bases). CDR3 length: 15 amino acids. Germline assignment: CDR1 MNHEY and CDR2 SMNVEV (reference sequence). The V gene lost 3 bases and the J gene lost 7 bases, with 19 bases spanning the gap. The CDR3 sequence is CASSLSGGPRSEQYF. CDR3 nucleotides: TGTGCCAGCAGTTTGTCCGGCGGGCCCCGGTCTGAGCAGTACTTC.

CDR3 protein: CASSLGQDYEQYF. The CDR3 coding sequence is TGCGCCAGCAGCTTGGGACAGGACTACGAGCAGTACTTC. V is TRBV5-1 and J is TRBJ2-7; TRBD1 might be the D (6 bases). The V end was cut by 0 bases, the J end by 3 bases, with 7 bases between. Germline V gene sequence: CDR1 SGHRS, CDR2 YFSETQ. This CDR3 is 13 amino acids long.